Below, 30 T cell receptor beta chains from the same sample are listed, as sequenced in a study of shared clonotypes between healthy human individuals. The repertoire was sequenced with immunoSEQ multiplex PCR; TCRdb's copy has only in-frame clones and lacks some. The sample comprises some 2,000,000 clones, approximately 94% of which are singletons, and 1.1% rests with the top ten. CD45RO-negative, CCR7-selected cells formed the naive CD8 fraction, which excluded terminally differentiated effector memory CD45RA+ cells. The material sequenced was naive CD8+ T cells sorted from blood. The receptors originated from a young man in good health.

The chain joins TRBV30 to TRBJ2-7; perhaps TRBD1 as D (5 bases). Germline V gene sequence: CDR1 GTSNPN, CDR2 SVGIG (reference sequence). This CDR3 region has 13 residues. Deletions cut 0 bases from V and 7 bases from J, with 13 bases between. The CDR3 loop reads CAWSVSGPGEQYF. CDR3 in DNA: TGTGCCTGGAGTGTGTCAGGGCCGGGTGAGCAGTACTTC.

The CDR3 nucleotides read TGTGCAAGTCGCTTAAGACACGGAGACTATGGCTACACCTTC. It translates to CASRLRHGDYGYTF. The V call is TRBV12-2, the J call TRBJ1-2. TRBV12-2 is assigned pseudogene status. This CDR3 has 14 residues.

J is TRBJ2-2 and V is TRBV7-9; the D is unclear. CDR1 is SEHNR, CDR2 FQNEAQ, per germline (reference sequence). Trimming removed 5 bases from V and 4 bases from J, with 5 bases in between. The CDR3 consists of 12 residues. Here the CDR3 DNA reads TGTGCCAGCAGCGACTCCACCGGGGAGCTGTTTTTT. Its translation is CASSDSTGELFF.

The sample holds a few counts of this clone. Germline is not matched at one junction end, which may reflect a read error. The chain employs TRBV7-9 and TRBJ1-5; TRBD1 might be the D (6 bases). Germline values: CDR1 SEHNR, CDR2 FQNEAQ (reference sequence). This CDR3 region has 14 residues. For the CDR3, the DNA is TGTGCCACCAGCCGTGGTTCAGGGGAACAGCCCCAGCATTTT. Translation: CATSRGSGEQPQHF.

V usage is TRBV5-1 and J usage is TRBJ1-2; no clear D. Germline V gene sequence: CDR1 SGHRS, CDR2 YFSETQ. There are 15 residues in the CDR3. V lost 0 bases and J lost 11, with 20 bases in between. CDR3 bases: TGCGCCAGCAGCTTGGACCTGTCTCGGGTTCTTGGGTACACCTTC. It codes for CASSLDLSRVLGYTF.

Of note for this clone: The identical CDR3 is also encoded by other nucleotide sequences in the sample. This rearrangement joins TRBV5-6 to TRBJ2-5; TRBD1 matches 7 bases. Germline V gene sequence: CDR1 SGHDT, CDR2 YYEEEE. The CDR3 sequence is 13 residues long. Trimming removed 4 bases from V and 1 base from J; junction bases left unmatched: 1. The CDR3 is CASSPGGQETQYF. The CDR3 DNA sequence: TGTGCCAGCAGCCCAGGGGGCCAAGAGACCCAGTACTTC.

Notes on this clone: Other DNA sequences in the sample encode the same CDR3. The chain is built from TRBV4-2 and TRBJ2-7, with no clear D. The CDR3 covers 12 residues. Trimming pared 3 bases from V and 6 bases from J, leaving 9 bases between. The germline CDR1 and CDR2 sequences are LGHNA and YNFKEQ. CDR3 sequence: CASSQESSEQYF. The CDR3, as DNA: TGTGCCAGCAGCCAGGAGAGTAGCGAGCAGTACTTC.

V and J are TRBV7-9 and TRBJ2-3; TRBD1 matches at 8 bases. With 3 bases clipped from V and 1 base from J, the junction kept 9 bases outside the gene matches. The CDR3 consists of 17 residues. Germline values: CDR1 SEHNR, CDR2 FQNEAQ (reference sequence). CDR3 sequence reads: CASSLILGQARTDTQYF. Here the CDR3 DNA reads TGTGCCAGCAGCTTGATATTGGGACAGGCTCGCACAGATACGCAGTATTTT.

The CDR3 protein is CASSQDRQGLNTEAFF. The CDR3 nucleotides read TGTGCCAGCAGCCAAGATCGGCAGGGGCTGAACACTGAAGCTTTCTTT. V usage is TRBV4-2 and J usage is TRBJ1-1, with a weak D call TRBD1 (6 bases). The CDR3 spans 16 residues. V lost 0 bases and J 0 bases, leaving 11 bases between the germline ends. Germline assignment: CDR1 LGHNA and CDR2 YNFKEQ.

This clone was seen a single time. The chain combines TRBV9 with TRBJ2-7; TRBD2 is a possible D gene (6 bases). V was pared by 0 bases and J by 0 bases, with 13 bases between. Germline CDR1 SGDLS, CDR2 YYNGEE. The CDR3 runs 16 residues. CDR3 bases: TGTGCCAGCAGCGTAGGAAGTATAGCGGCCTCCTACGAGCAGTACTTC. Encoded protein: CASSVGSIAASYEQYF.

The genes are TRBV28 and TRBJ2-5; 9 positions match TRBD1. Per the germline V gene, CDR1 is MDHEN and CDR2 is SYDVKM. Germline trimming cut 5 bases from V and 3 bases from J; bases unmatched to any gene: 7. The CDR3 contains 15 residues. The CDR3 DNA sequence: TGTGCCAGCAGTCCTTCCCGGACAGGGGAAGAGACCCAGTACTTC. Encoded protein: CASSPSRTGEETQYF.

The rearrangement links TRBV28 to TRBJ1-5; D gene unclear. The CDR3 has 17 residues. Trimming took off 6 bases at V and 4 bases at J, with 22 bases between the two ends. Per the germline V gene, CDR1 is MDHEN and CDR2 is SYDVKM. CDR3 in amino acids: CASSPKPSVISNQPQHF. CDR3 DNA: TGTGCCAGCAGCCCCAAACCTTCAGTTATTTCAAATCAGCCCCAGCATTTT.

CDR3: CASSFSGSYQYF. In nucleotides, the CDR3 is TGTGCCAGCAGCTTTAGCGGGTCTTACCAGTACTTC. The rearrangement links TRBV9 to TRBJ2-5, with 7 bases aligning to TRBD2. The CDR3 loop spans 12 amino acids. V was clipped by 4 bases and J by 10 bases; unmatched bases: 7. CDR1 SGDLS and CDR2 YYNGEE come from the germline V gene.

The chain couples TRBV2 to TRBJ2-1, with D perhaps assigned TRBD1 or TRBD2 (5 bases each). The V gene lost 0 bases and the J gene lost 1 base, with 10 bases spanning the gap. The CDR3 has 16 amino acids. Per germline, CDR1 SNHLY and CDR2 FYNNEI. Here the CDR3 reads CASSEAGTISYNEQFF. In nucleotides, the CDR3 is TGTGCCAGCAGTGAAGCCGGGACCATTTCCTACAATGAGCAGTTCTTC.

This sequence joins TRBV4-3 and TRBJ2-3; TRBD2 matches at 12 bases. Germline CDR1 reads LGHNA; CDR2 reads YSLEER. V dropped 4 bases and J dropped 3; count of bases not matched to a gene: 11. The CDR3 covers 18 residues. The CDR3 coding sequence is TGCGCCAGCAGCCCTGGACTAGCGGGATTGGGCGGGACAGATACGCAGTATTTT. Its translation: CASSPGLAGLGGTDTQYF.

This chain links TRBV11-2 with TRBJ2-5; 11 bases are a match to TRBD1. Germline loops: CDR1 SGHAT, CDR2 FQNNGV. This CDR3 spans 15 amino acids. V lost 7 bases to trimming and J lost 2 bases; unmatched junction nucleotides: 6. This chain's CDR3 is CASTGGTGGQETQYF. For the CDR3, the DNA is TGTGCCAGCACCGGAGGGACAGGGGGTCAAGAGACCCAGTACTTC.

The chain links TRBV5-8 to TRBJ2-5, with 9 bases lining up with TRBD2. V trimming: 7 bases; J trimming: 4 bases; junction bases outside the gene matches: 14. The CDR3 consists of 16 residues. CDR1 SGHTS and CDR2 YDEGEE come from the germline V gene. CDR3 region: CASARAGGGPRETQYF. CDR3 nucleotide sequence: TGTGCCAGCGCGAGAGCGGGGGGTGGTCCCCGAGAGACCCAGTACTTC.

The chain links TRBV28 to TRBJ1-6; tentative D call: TRBD1 (6 bases). Trimming removed 11 bases at V and 2 bases at J, with 13 bases between. There are 14 residues in the CDR3. Germline V gene data show CDR1 as MDHEN and CDR2 as SYDVKM. This CDR3 reads CAGKDSPYNSPLHF. As DNA, the CDR3 is TGTGCCGGGAAGGACAGCCCCTATAATTCACCCCTCCACTTT.

J is TRBJ2-7 and V is TRBV27; TRBD1 or TRBD2 may be the D gene (5 bases each). The CDR3 loop spans 14 amino acids. Trimming removed 5 bases from V and 3 bases from J, with 14 bases in between. CDR1 and CDR2 from the germline V gene are MNHEY and SMNVEV (reference sequence). The CDR3, as DNA: TGTGCCAGCAGTCTCGGGACGGCCTTCTACGAGCAGTACTTC. This codes for CASSLGTAFYEQYF.

The chain couples TRBV5-8 to TRBJ2-5, with 8 bases fitting TRBD2. The J segment lost 2 bases and the V segment lost 5 bases, leaving 8 bases of the junction unmatched. This CDR3 spans 15 amino acids. The germline gives CDR1 SGHTS, CDR2 YDEGEE. CDR3 in DNA: TGTGCCAGCAGAATCCTTAGCGGGGCTCAAGAGACCCAGTACTTC. This sequence encodes CASRILSGAQETQYF.

The rearrangement uses TRBV9 and TRBJ1-1; D gene ambiguous. Trimming removed 7 bases from V and 3 bases from J, with 13 bases in between. This CDR3 region has 13 residues. Germline CDR1 and CDR2: SGDLS and YYNGEE. The CDR3 coding sequence is TGTGCCAGCTCGGGGAGTCAAGACACTGAAGCTTTCTTT. Its protein product is CASSGSQDTEAFF.

The V gene is TRBV4-1, the J gene TRBJ1-1; D perhaps matches TRBD1 (6 bases). Germline values: CDR1 MGHRA, CDR2 YSYEKL. V lost 2 bases and J 5 bases, leaving 12 bases between the germline ends. CDR3 size: 14 residues. As DNA, the CDR3 is TGCGCCAGCAGCCAAATTGAGGGGGGGACTGAAGCTTTCTTT. Translation: CASSQIEGGTEAFF.

The chain employs TRBV7-8 and TRBJ1-4; TRBD1 aligns across 7 bases. The germline V gene encodes CDR1 SGHVS and CDR2 FQNEAQ. The V segment lost 6 bases and the J segment 12 bases; nucleotides outside the gene matches: 7. This CDR3 contains 12 residues. CDR3 DNA sequence: TGTGCCAGCAGTTCCGTCGGGACAGAACTGTTTTTT. It codes for CASSSVGTELFF.

The chain couples TRBV19 to TRBJ2-1; TRBD2 matches 11 bases. Germline V gene data show CDR1 as LNHDA and CDR2 as SQIVND (reference sequence). The CDR3 length is 15 residues. V shed 5 bases, J shed 7 bases, and the junction held 7 bases outside the gene matches. CDR3 bases: TGTGCCAGTAGTCTTCTAGCGGGAGGTTTAAATGAGCAGTTCTTC. Its translation is CASSLLAGGLNEQFF.

This clone was counted a few times. The chain combines TRBV19 with TRBJ1-6; TRBD1 matches at 9 bases. Germline V CDR1 and CDR2: LNHDA, SQIVND (reference sequence). The CDR3 covers 14 residues. Losses at the gene ends were 5 bases for V and 8 bases for J; bases not matched to a gene: 4. This CDR3 is CASSLGQGDSPLHF. The CDR3, as DNA: TGTGCCAGTAGTTTGGGACAGGGCGATTCACCCCTCCACTTT. Filled out from reference TRBV19 and TRBJ1-6, the complete variable domain reads DGGITQSPKYLFRKEGQNVTLSCEQNLNHDAMYWYRQDPGQGLRLIYYSQIVNDFQKGDIAEGYSVSREKKESFPLTVTSAQKNPTAFYLCASSLGQGDSPLHFGNGTRLTVT.

This chain joins TRBV5-6 and TRBJ1-1; D gene unclear. With 4 bases removed from V and 8 bases from J, the gap between germline ends came to 21 bases. This CDR3 has 15 amino acids. From germline, CDR1 is SGHDT and CDR2 YYEEEE. This chain's CDR3 is CASSPRDYGRSEAFF. The CDR3 DNA follows: TGTGCCAGCAGCCCCCGCGATTACGGAAGGTCGGAAGCTTTCTTT.

The chain links TRBV7-8 to TRBJ2-1; 11 bases agree with TRBD1. CDR3 length: 15 residues. Germline V lookup: CDR1 SGHVS, CDR2 FQNEAQ. Trimming at V came to 4 bases and at J to 5 bases, leaving 4 bases not matched to a gene. CDR3 residues: CASSSGQGADNEQFF. DNA for the CDR3: TGTGCCAGCAGCTCCGGACAGGGGGCGGACAATGAGCAGTTCTTC.

This clone was recorded only once. J is TRBJ2-3 and V is TRBV27; TRBD1 agrees at 7 bases. Germline lookup yields CDR1 MNHEY and CDR2 SMNVEV (reference sequence). V lost 5 bases, J lost 4 bases, and 12 bases stayed unmatched. This CDR3 comprises 16 residues. The chain's CDR3 is CASSPDLDRVADTQYF. For the CDR3, the DNA is TGTGCCAGCAGTCCCGACCTCGACAGGGTGGCAGATACGCAGTATTTT.

V gene TRBV4-1 combines with J gene TRBJ1-1, with D tentatively TRBD1 (5 bases). V was clipped by 1 base and J by 4 bases, with 19 bases between them. The CDR3 sequence is 17 residues long. CDR1 and CDR2 (germline): MGHRA, YSYEKL. The DNA of the CDR3 is TGCGCCAGCAGCCAAGCCTCAGGGCAGGGCCCCGGCACTGAAGCTTTCTTT. Translation gives CASSQASGQGPGTEAFF.

V gene TRBV28 combines with J gene TRBJ2-1; 8 positions agree with TRBD1. Germline CDR1 reads MDHEN; CDR2 reads SYDVKM. Trimming took 2 bases from V and 4 from J; bases not matched to a gene: 4. This CDR3 is built from 15 residues. The CDR3 DNA sequence: TGTGCCAGCAGTTTAGATCAGGGGGCTTACAATGAGCAGTTCTTC. Translating gives CASSLDQGAYNEQFF.